One and the same sample provided the 15 T cell receptor beta chains below, sequenced in a study of vaccination effects on CD4 cells after COVID-19. Scientists isolated CD4+ T cells after an approximately 11-day culture period ended. Participants each got two BNT162b2 or mRNA-1273 vaccine doses. TCRdb's table, derived via immunoSEQ multiplex PCR, lists solely in-frame clones and lacks some. The repertoire holds about 45,000 clones, with around 70% as singletons. These receptors' targets are unknown. Specimen: CD4+ T cells from PBMCs cultured without peptide, collected after COVID-19 vaccination. The source is a human donor who received a COVID-19 vaccine.

The genes are TRBV5-4 and TRBJ2-2; D possibly corresponds to TRBD1 (6 bases). From germline, CDR1 is SGHNT and CDR2 YYREEE (reference sequence). CDR3 length: 14 amino acids. Trimming took 2 bases from V and 4 from J, leaving 9 bases between them. The CDR3 reads CASSLFRGTGELFF. In DNA, the CDR3 is TGTGCCAGCAGCTTATTCAGGGGCACCGGGGAGCTGTTTTTT.

The CDR3 region has the DNA TGTGCCAGCAGCTCGCAATCGGGTCAGCCCCAGCATTTT. It encodes CASSSQSGQPQHF. The chain joins TRBV7-2 to TRBJ1-5; D is uncertain. V was clipped by 4 bases and J by 6 bases, with 10 bases between them. CDR1 and CDR2 (germline): SGHTA, FQGNSA. The CDR3 has 13 residues.

This rearrangement joins TRBV3-1 (or the pseudogene TRBV3-2) to TRBJ1-1; no firm D call. Trimming removed 3 bases at V and 3 bases at J, with 2 bases between. Germline CDR1 reads LGHDT; CDR2 reads YNNKEL (reference sequence). CDR3 length: 11 amino acids. The CDR3 nucleotides are TGTGCCAGCAGCCAGTACACTGAAGCTTTCTTT. Translating it yields CASSQYTEAFF.

The chain has TRBV19 and TRBJ1-1, with D perhaps TRBD1 (5 bases). The germline V gene has CDR1 LNHDA and CDR2 SQIVND (reference sequence). The CDR3 has 15 amino acids. V lost 3 bases to trimming and J lost 5 bases, with 16 bases between them. The CDR3 bases are TGTGCCAGTAGTATTAGTGGTCAGGGAAAAACTGAAGCTTTCTTT. It codes for CASSISGQGKTEAFF.

V usage is TRBV7-2 and J usage is TRBJ1-2; D ambiguous. V lost 1 base and J 5 bases, leaving 11 bases between the germline ends. The CDR3 length is 14 residues. Germline V gives CDR1 SGHTA, CDR2 FQGNSA. For the CDR3, the DNA is TGTGCCAGCAGCTTAGGCAGACGGGCTTATGGCTACACCTTC. Protein sequence: CASSLGRRAYGYTF.

V is TRBV5-8 and J is TRBJ2-7; 14 bases map to TRBD2. The CDR3 length is 14 residues. CDR1 SGHTS and CDR2 YDEGEE come from the germline V gene. After removal of 1 base from V and 12 bases from J, the junction contained 6 bases not matched to a gene. The CDR3 reads CASSLWGLAGAVYF. The DNA of the CDR3 is TGTGCCAGCAGCTTGTGGGGACTAGCGGGAGCGGTGTACTTC.

V gene TRBV10-2 combines with J gene TRBJ1-6; D is undetermined. Trimming pared 7 bases from V and 7 bases from J, leaving 14 bases between. The CDR3 sequence is 14 residues long. Germline loops: CDR1 WSHSY, CDR2 SAAADI. Here the CDR3 reads CASIARPGNSPLHF. The CDR3 bases are TGCGCCAGCATTGCCAGGCCGGGAAATTCACCCCTCCACTTT.

V usage is TRBV5-1 and J usage is TRBJ2-2; D might be TRBD2 (7 bases). V shed 0 bases and J shed 4 bases, with 13 bases lying between them. Germline-derived CDR1 and CDR2 are SGHRS and YFSETQ. This CDR3 spans 16 amino acids. CDR3 residues: CASSLGGGRGTGELFF. CDR3 bases: TGCGCCAGCAGCTTGGGGGGGGGCCGCGGCACCGGGGAGCTGTTTTTT. Using reference TRBV5-1 and TRBJ2-2 for the parts outside the CDR3, the full variable domain is KAGVTQTPRYLIKTRGQQVTLSCSPISGHRSVSWYQQTPGQGLQFLFEYFSETQRNKGNFPGRFSGRQFSNSRSEMNVSTLELGDSALYLCASSLGGGRGTGELFFGEGSRLTVL.

This clone was detected only once. The chain is built from TRBV5-1 and TRBJ2-5; 10 nucleotides agree with TRBD1. The junction had 7 bases not matched to a gene; V was cut back by 4 bases and J by 4 bases. CDR1 is SGHRS, CDR2 YFSETQ, per germline. The CDR3 sequence is 15 residues long. The CDR3 DNA reads as TGCGCCAGCAGCCGGACAGGGGGAGTAGGAGAGACCCAGTACTTC. Translated: CASSRTGGVGETQYF. Using reference TRBV5-1 and TRBJ2-5 for the parts outside the CDR3, the full variable domain is KAGVTQTPRYLIKTRGQQVTLSCSPISGHRSVSWYQQTPGQGLQFLFEYFSETQRNKGNFPGRFSGRQFSNSRSEMNVSTLELGDSALYLCASSRTGGVGETQYFGPGTRLLVL.

The V and J genes are TRBV5-1 and TRBJ2-3; no clear D gene. The CDR3 loop spans 12 amino acids. Germline-derived CDR1 and CDR2 are SGHRS and YFSETQ. The V end lost 2 bases, the J end lost 5 bases, and 6 bases lay between the germline ends. In nucleotides, the CDR3 is TGCGCCAGCAGCTTTAGTGAAGATACGCAGTATTTT. This gives the protein CASSFSEDTQYF.

This clone turned up a few times. V usage is TRBV7-9 and J usage is TRBJ1-2; D is ambiguous. CDR1 is SEHNR and CDR2 is FQNEAQ in the germline V gene (reference sequence). The CDR3 consists of 15 residues. The V gene lost 6 bases and the J gene lost 5 bases, with 19 bases spanning the gap. The CDR3 protein is CASSSQYFNPYGYTF. In nucleotides, the CDR3 is TGTGCCAGCAGTTCTCAATACTTTAATCCTTATGGCTACACCTTC.

This chain uses TRBV3-1 (or the pseudogene TRBV3-2) with TRBJ2-3; D not certain. CDR3 size: 13 residues. In germline, CDR1 is LGHDT, CDR2 YNNKEL (reference sequence). The V gene lost 2 bases and the J gene lost 2 bases, with 5 bases spanning the gap. This CDR3 reads CASSQRSTDTQYF. The CDR3 nucleotides read TGTGCCAGCAGCCAAAGATCCACAGATACGCAGTATTTT.

This rearrangement joins TRBV6-5 to TRBJ1-2; no clear D gene. V shed 3 bases and J shed 8 bases, with 13 bases lying between them. The CDR3 length is 13 residues. Germline V gives CDR1 MNHEY, CDR2 SVGAGI. The CDR3 region has the DNA TGTGCCAGCAGTTATTCATCTGGGCGGGGCTACACCTTC. Translation: CASSYSSGRGYTF.

The chain is built from TRBV3-1 (or the pseudogene TRBV3-2) and TRBJ1-2; 7 nucleotides align to TRBD1. The CDR3 is 19 residues long. Germline V CDR1 and CDR2: LGHDT, YNNKEL (reference sequence). V gave up 6 bases and J gave up 2 bases; unmatched junction bases: 21. DNA of the CDR3: TGTGCCAGCAGTCCGACCGGGGGACAGAATCAACCTGGGAACTATGGCTACACCTTC. Encoded protein: CASSPTGGQNQPGNYGYTF.

This clone was detected only once. This chain connects TRBV5-6 to TRBJ2-5; 7 bases fit TRBD2. After removal of 0 bases from V and 5 bases from J, the junction contained 7 bases not matched to a gene. Germline V gives CDR1 SGHDT, CDR2 YYEEEE. The CDR3 covers 15 residues. The CDR3 here is CASSLAREDRETQYF. CDR3 bases: TGTGCCAGCAGCTTGGCCCGGGAGGATCGGGAGACCCAGTACTTC.